Below, 24 T cell receptor beta chains from the same sample are listed, as sequenced in a study of blood T cell repertoires in COVID-19. The repertoire was sequenced with immunoSEQ multiplex PCR; TCRdb's copy has only in-frame clones and lacks some. Among some 260,000 clones, approximately 90% were seen once, and the ten largest hold approximately 2%. The sequencing input was peripheral blood. These TCRs come from a woman between 40 and 50 years old who had recovered from COVID-19.

The CDR3 DNA reads TGTGCCTGGACCCCGGGACAGGGATCATATGAGCAGTTCTTC. Its translation: CAWTPGQGSYEQFF. The rearrangement joins TRBV30 to TRBJ2-1; 9 nucleotides align to TRBD1. The germline V gene encodes CDR1 GTSNPN and CDR2 SVGIG (reference sequence). Germline trimming cut 4 bases from V and 8 bases from J; bases unmatched to any gene: 9. This CDR3 comprises 14 residues.

J is TRBJ2-7 and V is TRBV7-9, with TRBD1 matching over 7 bases. CDR3 length equals 14 residues. Germline lookup yields CDR1 SEHNR and CDR2 FQNEAQ (reference sequence). The trim removed 1 base at V and 1 base at J, leaving 1 base unmatched. The CDR3 DNA sequence: TGTGCCAGCAGCTTAGAGGGACAGTCCTACGAGCAGTACTTC. Its translation is CASSLEGQSYEQYF.

The chain's CDR3 is CASSFTTGREQYF. In DNA, the CDR3 is TGTGCCAGCAGCTTCACGACAGGGCGAGAGCAGTACTTC. The rearrangement links TRBV11-1 to TRBJ2-7, with 7 bases that match TRBD1. V was pared by 3 bases and J by 7 bases, with 6 bases of the junction left unmatched. The germline V gene encodes CDR1 SGHAT and CDR2 FQDESV (reference sequence). This CDR3 region has 13 residues. The entire variable domain, with the rest obtained from reference TRBV11-1 and TRBJ2-7, is as follows: EAEVAQSPRYKITEKSQAVAFWCDPISGHATLYWYRQILGQGPELLVQFQDESVVDDSQLPKDRFSAERLKGVDSTLKIQPAELGDSAMYLCASSFTTGREQYFGPGTRLTVT.

The chain couples TRBV6-1 to TRBJ2-7; 12 nucleotides agree with TRBD2. The CDR3 consists of 15 residues. Germline-derived CDR1 and CDR2 are MNHNS and SASEGT. V dropped 2 bases and J dropped 5; count of bases not matched to a gene: 4. CDR3 in DNA: TGTGCCAGCAGTGAACTAGCGGGAGGGCCCCACGAGCAGTACTTC. It codes for CASSELAGGPHEQYF.

The chain combines TRBV11-3 with TRBJ2-3; 7 bases are shared with TRBD1. Germline trimming cut 5 bases from V and 4 bases from J; bases unmatched to any gene: 9. Germline CDR1 reads SGHNT; CDR2 reads YENEEA. This CDR3 region has 15 residues. CDR3 sequence reads: CASSGRGGAPDTQYF. In nucleotides, the CDR3 is TGTGCCAGCAGCGGTCGAGGGGGCGCGCCAGATACGCAGTATTTT.

The rearrangement uses TRBV6-5 and TRBJ1-2, with a tentative D call TRBD1 (5 bases). Germline lookup yields CDR1 MNHEY and CDR2 SVGAGI. The CDR3 totals 14 residues. The V end lost 0 bases, the J end lost 7 bases, and 12 bases lay between the germline ends. The CDR3 coding sequence is TGTGCCAGCAGTTACTCGGAGGGGAACCGTGGCTACACCTTC. It is translated as CASSYSEGNRGYTF.

The rearrangement uses TRBV7-8 and TRBJ1-1; tentative D call: TRBD1 (5 bases). V was trimmed by 4 bases and J by 0 bases, leaving 18 bases between them. This CDR3 has 17 residues. The germline CDR1 and CDR2 sequences are SGHVS and FQNEAQ. The CDR3 bases are TGTGCCAGCAGCTCCCCCCTGACAGAGACCATGAACACTGAAGCTTTCTTT. This translates into CASSSPLTETMNTEAFF. The entire variable domain, with the rest obtained from reference TRBV7-8 and TRBJ1-1, is as follows: GAGVSQSPRYKVAKRGQDVALRCDPISGHVSLFWYQQALGQGPEFLTYFQNEAQLDKSGLPSDRFFAERPEGSVSTLKIQRTQQEDSAVYLCASSSPLTETMNTEAFFGQGTRLTVV.

This sequence joins TRBV5-1 and TRBJ1-3; 7 bases are a match to TRBD1. From germline, CDR1 is SGHRS and CDR2 YFSETQ. The CDR3 length is 14 residues. V lost 4 bases, J lost 0 bases, and 1 base stayed unmatched. The CDR3 spells CASSTGDSGNTIYF. The CDR3 nucleotides read TGCGCCAGCAGCACAGGGGACTCTGGAAACACCATATATTTT.

The chain uses TRBV3-1 (or the pseudogene TRBV3-2) and TRBJ2-2; the match to TRBD2 covers 7 bases. This CDR3 region has 14 residues. The ends lost 8 bases at V and 6 bases at J; junction bases unmatched: 9. Germline V lookup: CDR1 LGHDT, CDR2 YNNKEL (reference sequence). The CDR3 spells CASLPGGSAGELFF. CDR3 DNA sequence: TGTGCCAGCCTTCCCGGGGGGAGTGCCGGGGAGCTGTTTTTT.

This chain joins TRBV5-1 and TRBJ2-1; maybe TRBD1 (6 bases). The V end lost 3 bases, the J end lost 8 bases, and 18 bases lay between the germline ends. The germline gives CDR1 SGHRS, CDR2 YFSETQ. This CDR3 comprises 15 residues. Here the CDR3 DNA reads TGCGCCAGCAGCTCCGGGACACACAAAAGGGATGAGCAGTTCTTC. It translates to CASSSGTHKRDEQFF. Complete variable domain (other parts from reference TRBV5-1 and TRBJ2-1): KAGVTQTPRYLIKTRGQQVTLSCSPISGHRSVSWYQQTPGQGLQFLFEYFSETQRNKGNFPGRFSGRQFSNSRSEMNVSTLELGDSALYLCASSSGTHKRDEQFFGPGTRLTVL.

The V and J genes are TRBV5-1 and TRBJ2-1; no clear D gene. This CDR3 comprises 15 residues. V lost 1 base to trimming and J lost 0 bases, with 8 bases between them. Germline V CDR1 and CDR2: SGHRS, YFSETQ. This CDR3 is CASSLQESSYNEQFF. CDR3 nucleotide sequence: TGCGCCAGCAGCTTGCAGGAAAGCTCCTACAATGAGCAGTTCTTC.

In this sample, this clone turned up a few times. The chain couples TRBV4-3 to TRBJ2-4, with 8 bases lining up with TRBD1. The length of the CDR3 is 17 residues. The V segment lost 2 bases and the J segment 4 bases; nucleotides outside the gene matches: 10. CDR1 and CDR2 from the germline V gene are LGHNA and YSLEER. CDR3: CASSQTPGRQGKNIQYF. In DNA, the CDR3 is TGCGCCAGCAGCCAAACCCCGGGCAGACAGGGGAAAAACATTCAGTACTTC.

The chain links TRBV6-6 to TRBJ1-3; D is undetermined. Trimming shortened V by 0 bases and J by 2 bases, and 11 bases separated the two germline ends. The CDR3 runs 16 residues. The germline V gene has CDR1 MNHNY and CDR2 SVGAGI (reference sequence). The CDR3 DNA follows: TGTGCCAGCAGTTACTCGTATAGTACCCCTGGAAACACCATATATTTT. Translation gives CASSYSYSTPGNTIYF.

V gene TRBV13 combines with J gene TRBJ1-4; 10 nucleotides align to TRBD1. The trim removed 5 bases at V and 5 bases at J, leaving 5 bases unmatched. This CDR3 comprises 15 residues. The germline V gene encodes CDR1 PRHDT and CDR2 FYEKMQ (reference sequence). CDR3 sequence (DNA): TGTGCCAGCAGCACCCGGACAGGGGGAAATGAAAAACTGTTTTTT. This codes for CASSTRTGGNEKLFF.

The rearrangement links TRBV7-3 to TRBJ1-2; 7 positions agree with TRBD1. V trimming: 5 bases; J trimming: 8 bases; junction bases outside the gene matches: 8. Germline V lookup: CDR1 SGHTA, CDR2 FQGTGA. The CDR3 is 13 residues long. This CDR3 reads CASSLTGSEGYTF. In DNA form, the CDR3 reads TGTGCCAGCAGCCTGACAGGGAGTGAGGGCTACACCTTC.

The chain recombines TRBV6-2 or TRBV6-3 with TRBJ1-1, with 7 bases aligning to TRBD1. Germline-derived CDR1 and CDR2 are MNHEY and SVGEGT. The CDR3 sequence is 14 residues long. V was clipped by 5 bases and J by 2 bases; unmatched bases: 5. CDR3 DNA: TGTGCCAGCAGTACCCGGACAGGAAACACTGAAGCTTTCTTT. Translation: CASSTRTGNTEAFF.

This clone was picked up a small number of times. This sequence joins TRBV12-5 and TRBJ1-5; no clear D. The CDR3 consists of 11 residues. Looked up from germline, CDR1 is LGHNT and CDR2 is FRNRAP. V lost 5 bases to trimming and J lost 5 bases, with 4 bases between them. In DNA, the CDR3 is TGTGCTAGTGGTCTACATCAGCCCCAGCATTTT. It yields the protein CASGLHQPQHF.

The chain uses TRBV7-2 and TRBJ2-1; 8 positions match TRBD1. This CDR3 has 16 residues. Germline CDR1 and CDR2: SGHTA and FQGNSA. Trimming removed 0 bases from V and 7 bases from J; junction bases left unmatched: 8. The chain's CDR3 is CASSLALTGGLNEQFF. Written as DNA, the CDR3 is TGTGCCAGCAGCTTAGCGTTAACAGGGGGGTTGAATGAGCAGTTCTTC.

The chain employs TRBV11-2 and TRBJ1-3; D remains unclear. Trimming shortened V by 0 bases and J by 4 bases, and 7 bases separated the two germline ends. Germline V gene data show CDR1 as SGHAT and CDR2 as FQNNGV. The length of the CDR3 is 14 residues. CDR3 in DNA: TGTGCCAGCAGCTTAGAACAACAGGGAAACACCATATATTTT. Its translation is CASSLEQQGNTIYF. Based on the CDR3 plus reference TRBV11-2 and TRBJ1-3, the full variable domain is EAGVAQSPRYKIIEKRQSVAFWCNPISGHATLYWYQQILGQGPKLLIQFQNNGVVDDSQLPKDRFSAERLKGVDSTLKIQPAKLEDSAVYLCASSLEQQGNTIYFGEGSWLTVV.

The rearrangement links TRBV29-1 to TRBJ2-7, with a possible D match to TRBD1 (5 bases). CDR3 length: 12 amino acids. CDR1 is SQVTM, CDR2 ANQGSEA, per germline. Trimming took 5 bases from V and 5 from J, leaving 13 bases between them. The CDR3 nucleotides read TGCAGCGTTTCTGCAGGGTGGGACGAGCAGTACTTC. It codes for CSVSAGWDEQYF.

The rearrangement links TRBV7-8 to TRBJ2-2; D is undetermined. The length of the CDR3 is 16 residues. Trimming pared 1 base from V and 0 bases from J, leaving 9 bases between. Looked up from germline, CDR1 is SGHVS and CDR2 is FQNEAQ. CDR3 DNA: TGTGCCAGCAGCTTAGGGGCAGCCACGAACACCGGGGAGCTGTTTTTT. Its translation: CASSLGAATNTGELFF.

The chain uses TRBV5-1 and TRBJ2-7, with D possibly TRBD2 on 5 matching bases. The CDR3 length is 11 residues. Germline V gives CDR1 SGHRS, CDR2 YFSETQ. The ends were cut back, 7 bases at V and 1 base at J, with 6 bases in the middle. CDR3 sequence reads: CASRGSYEQYF. The CDR3, as DNA: TGCGCCAGCCGAGGGTCCTACGAGCAGTACTTC.

This clone was picked up one time. The chain joins TRBV18 to TRBJ1-6, with a weak D call TRBD1 (6 bases). Trimming took 8 bases from V and 5 from J, leaving 13 bases between them. The CDR3 spans 14 residues. Germline lookup yields CDR1 KGHSH and CDR2 LQKENI. The CDR3 loop is CASQTRDNNSPLHF. In DNA form, the CDR3 reads TGTGCCAGCCAGACACGGGACAATAATTCACCCCTCCACTTT.

This sequence joins TRBV6-6 and TRBJ2-7; D is unclear. The CDR3 is 11 residues long. From germline, CDR1 is MNHNY and CDR2 SVGAGI (reference sequence). The ends were cut back, 4 bases at V and 5 bases at J, with 6 bases in the middle. The CDR3 DNA reads as TGTGCCAGCAGTTTAGCTAACGAGCAGTACTTC. Its protein product is CASSLANEQYF.